These 20 T cell receptor beta chains originate from one sample sequenced in a study of CD8 T cells in Susac syndrome. The RNA input was about 0.45 to 1 ug, and it was reverse transcribed with random hexamers. TCRdb fed the immunoSEQ multiplex PCR reads into MiXCR, producing one record per CDR3 protein. This sample has around 200,000 distinct CDR3 sequences, with 92% found just once. The sequenced sample was CD8+ T cells from PBMCs. Receptor source: a human donor with multiple sclerosis.

CDR3 DNA sequence: TGTGCCAGCAGCTTAGTGCGGGTACCTGGGGCCAACGTCCTGACTTTC. Its protein product is CASSLVRVPGANVLTF. The V and J genes are TRBV7-8 and TRBJ2-6, with D maybe TRBD2 (5 bases). The germline gives CDR1 SGHVS, CDR2 FQNEAQ. This CDR3 is 16 amino acids long. Between the trimmed V and J ends, which lost 1 base and 2 bases, there was a span of 9 bases. The full variable domain, rest sourced from reference TRBV7-8 and TRBJ2-6, is GAGVSQSPRYKVAKRGQDVALRCDPISGHVSLFWYQQALGQGPEFLTYFQNEAQLDKSGLPSDRFFAERPEGSVSTLKIQRTQQEDSAVYLCASSLVRVPGANVLTFGAGSRLTVL.

This chain uses TRBV20-1 with TRBJ2-7; possibly TRBD1 for D (5 bases). The CDR3 length is 14 residues. Germline assignment: CDR1 DFQATT and CDR2 SNEGSKA (reference sequence). Trimming removed 3 bases from V and 0 bases from J, with 12 bases in between. CDR3 residues: CSASPRADSYEQYF. CDR3 DNA sequence: TGCAGTGCTAGCCCCAGGGCCGACTCCTACGAGCAGTACTTC.

The rearrangement joins TRBV6-5 to TRBJ1-1; D unclear. The CDR3 extends over 10 amino acids. Trimming took off 6 bases at V and 8 bases at J, with 7 bases between the two ends. Per germline, CDR1 MNHEY and CDR2 SVGAGI. CDR3 DNA: TGTGCCAGCAGGGGCGACGAAGCTTTCTTT. It specifies CASRGDEAFF.

The rearrangement links TRBV6-6 to TRBJ1-1; possible D gene TRBD1, 5 bases. The CDR3 consists of 12 residues. The V and J ends lost 8 bases and 1 base respectively, with 8 bases between them. The germline CDR1 and CDR2 sequences are MNHNY and SVGAGI (reference sequence). CDR3 residues: CASGTGNTEAFF. CDR3 nucleotide sequence: TGTGCCAGCGGGACTGGGAACACTGAAGCTTTCTTT.

V usage is TRBV2 and J usage is TRBJ1-5; 7 positions match TRBD1. This CDR3 comprises 14 residues. Per the germline V gene, CDR1 is SNHLY and CDR2 is FYNNEI. V lost 6 bases to trimming and J lost 6 bases; unmatched junction nucleotides: 8. For the CDR3, the DNA is TGTGCCAGCAGCCTTCACAGGGGCGGTCAGCCCCAGCATTTT. Translated: CASSLHRGGQPQHF.

The gene calls are TRBV6-2 or TRBV6-3 and TRBJ1-4; D is unresolved. CDR3 length equals 15 residues. Germline CDR1 MNHEY, CDR2 SVGEGT. V dropped 6 bases and J dropped 3 bases, with 14 bases sitting between them. The CDR3 loop is CASSDSDGPNEKLFF. The CDR3 bases are TGTGCCAGCAGCGATTCGGACGGGCCTAATGAAAAACTGTTTTTT.

This clonotype has a single count. This CDR3 reads CASSVFSGPTRRTGELFF. Here the CDR3 DNA reads TGTGCCAGCAGCGTATTTTCTGGCCCAACCCGGAGGACCGGGGAGCTGTTTTTT. The chain is built from TRBV9 and TRBJ2-2; D perhaps matches TRBD2 (5 bases). Trimming took 1 base from V and 5 from J, leaving 21 bases between them. This CDR3 spans 18 amino acids. The V gene's germline CDR1 is SGDLS and CDR2 YYNGEE.

CDR3 amino acids: CASSQDNGWPQHF. In nucleotides, the CDR3 is TGCGCCAGCAGCCAAGATAATGGATGGCCCCAGCATTTT. The chain links TRBV4-3 to TRBJ1-5; no clear D. This CDR3 comprises 13 residues. V was clipped by 0 bases and J by 9 bases, with 9 bases between them. The germline gives CDR1 LGHNA, CDR2 YSLEER.

Remarks on this clonotype: At one of its ends the junction is not consistent with the germline gene, which may arise from a read error. This sequence joins TRBV29-1 and TRBJ2-7, with D uncertain. The CDR3 is 11 residues long. The V gene's germline CDR1 is SQVTM and CDR2 ANQGSEA. The CDR3 sequence: CSVVVGYEQYF. The CDR3 coding sequence is TGCAGTGTTGTTGTGGGCTACGAGCAGTACTTC.

The chain is built from TRBV6-2 or TRBV6-3 and TRBJ2-7; D might be TRBD1 or TRBD2, each matching 5 bases. CDR3 size: 14 residues. Deletions cut 4 bases from V and 0 bases from J, with 10 bases between. From germline, CDR1 is MNHEY and CDR2 SVGEGT. The CDR3, as DNA: TGTGCCAGCAGTTGGGACGGCCTCTCCTACGAGCAGTACTTC. Translated: CASSWDGLSYEQYF.

This chain links TRBV4-3 with TRBJ2-2; the match to TRBD2 covers 11 bases. J lost 7 bases, V lost 6 bases, and 10 bases had no gene match. CDR1 is LGHNA and CDR2 is YSLEER in the germline V gene. This CDR3 spans 16 amino acids. CDR3 sequence: CASRSERLAGIGELFF. The CDR3, as DNA: TGCGCCAGCAGGTCGGAGAGACTAGCGGGAATCGGGGAGCTGTTTTTT.

This sequence joins TRBV6-5 and TRBJ1-1; 7 nucleotides align to TRBD1. V was clipped by 5 bases and J by 6 bases; unmatched bases: 9. The CDR3 spans 14 residues. Germline V gives CDR1 MNHEY, CDR2 SVGAGI. The CDR3 spells CASSNPGGTAEAFF. In DNA form, the CDR3 reads TGTGCCAGCAGTAATCCAGGGGGAACGGCTGAAGCTTTCTTT.

The chain uses TRBV12-3 or TRBV12-4 and TRBJ1-1, with a possible D match to TRBD1 (5 bases). The V and J ends lost 1 base and 1 base respectively, with 19 bases between them. The CDR3 has 18 residues. CDR3 sequence reads: CASSLGSLGASKNTEAFF. The CDR3 region has the DNA TGTGCCAGCAGTTTAGGATCTTTAGGGGCATCGAAGAACACTGAAGCTTTCTTT.

V is TRBV12-3 or TRBV12-4 and J is TRBJ2-3; 12 nucleotides align to TRBD2. This CDR3 contains 15 residues. Trimming cost V 6 bases and J 4 bases; bases outside gene matches: 5. The CDR3 nucleotides are TGTGCCAGCAGGACTAGCGGGAGAGTCTCAGATACGCAGTATTTT. Encoded protein: CASRTSGRVSDTQYF.

This chain links TRBV5-8 with TRBJ1-1; D not certain. This CDR3 has 14 residues. The ends were cut back, 4 bases at V and 5 bases at J, with 15 bases in the middle. Germline V lookup: CDR1 SGHTS, CDR2 YDEGEE. The CDR3 here is CASSPTSGMTEAFF. DNA for the CDR3: TGTGCCAGCAGCCCCACTTCCGGTATGACTGAAGCTTTCTTT.

This rearrangement joins TRBV5-4 to TRBJ1-6; the D gene is possibly TRBD1 (6 bases). V was clipped by 2 bases and J by 7 bases, with 10 bases between them. CDR1 SGHNT and CDR2 YYREEE come from the germline V gene (reference sequence). This CDR3 contains 14 residues. The CDR3 nucleotides read TGTGCCAGCAGCTTACGGGACACCAATTCACCCCTCCACTTT. This sequence encodes CASSLRDTNSPLHF.

The V call is TRBV9, the J call TRBJ1-2; the D is unclear. Germline assignment: CDR1 SGDLS and CDR2 YYNGEE. The V end was cut by 0 bases, the J end by 5 bases, with 8 bases between. The CDR3 length is 13 residues. The CDR3 protein is CASSVGSEYGYTF. CDR3 nucleotide sequence: TGTGCCAGCAGCGTAGGATCTGAGTATGGCTACACCTTC.

The gene calls are TRBV7-9 and TRBJ2-7, with D unclear. The CDR3 consists of 15 residues. Trimming cost V 1 base and J 0 bases, with 10 bases left between them. Per the germline V gene, CDR1 is SEHNR and CDR2 is FQNEAQ (reference sequence). CDR3 loop: CASSLEVGASYEQYF. The CDR3 DNA reads as TGTGCCAGCAGCTTAGAGGTTGGAGCCTCCTACGAGCAGTACTTC.

The chain joins TRBV7-6 to TRBJ2-5; either TRBD1 or TRBD2 may supply D (5 bases each). This CDR3 spans 16 amino acids. V lost 5 bases and J lost 7, with 23 bases in between. Germline lookup yields CDR1 SGHVS and CDR2 FNYEAQ. CDR3 DNA sequence: TGTGCCAGCAGCCCCGGTCCAGGGACGGGGAGCGGGACCCAGTACTTC. Translated: CASSPGPGTGSGTQYF.

This clonotype appeared a single time. The gene calls are TRBV27 and TRBJ1-1, with TRBD1 matching 9 bases. This CDR3 has 12 amino acids. V shed 11 bases, J shed 8 bases, and the junction held 9 bases outside the gene matches. The germline V gene has CDR1 MNHEY and CDR2 SMNVEV (reference sequence). Written as DNA, the CDR3 is TGTGCCTCCTCCGGGACAGGGATGGAAGCTTTCTTT. Amino acid sequence: CASSGTGMEAFF.